This T cell receptor (beta chain) is drawn from a study of a mutant IDH1 vaccine in newly diagnosed glioma. About the study: The start of vaccination came 4-6 weeks after radiotherapy alone, or with temozolomide cycles. Treatment recipients were about 62% male and about 40% female, and their mean age was about 39 years.

TCRdb's copy holds only in-frame clones and misses some; the assay was immunoSEQ multiplex PCR. The sample holds about 65,000 clones, more than 75% seen once. V was pared by 0 bases and J by 4 bases, with 15 bases between. Germline CDR1 LGHNA, CDR2 YNFKEQ. CDR3 length: 16 residues. The time point: week 23, last vaccination. Each vaccine dose was 300 ug of mutant IDH1 20-mer peptide, with topical imiquimod. Diagnosis in the donors showed new WHO grade 3 or 4 astrocytomas that were IDH1-mutant and ATRX-lost. This clone was observed a handful of times. No antigen is known for it. The chain carries TRBV4-2 and TRBJ1-2; D is perhaps TRBD1 (5 bases). The source was PBMCs, collected from a glioma patient whose treatment included an IDH1 peptide vaccine. This clonotype was obtained from a man aged 30-40 years with glioma. Written as DNA, the CDR3 is TGTGCCAGCAGCCAAGATCGCGGGGCTGAGGGCTATGGCTACACCTTC. Translating gives CASSQDRGAEGYGYTF.